A selection of T cell receptor beta chains follows, all from one sample in a study of memory CD4+ T cells and cytomegalovirus serostatus. This table comes from immunoSEQ multiplex PCR, and its TCRdb copy is limited to in-frame clones, with some not included. This table holds about 62,000 clones, about 76% found once. Sample: memory CD4+ T cells from blood. The receptors originated from an adult in good health and CMV-seropositive. Both conserved end residues are part of each CDR3. Each record gives: clone size, V gene, J gene, D gene, CDR3 protein, CDR3 DNA. The D gene is left open where the match is weak. Clone size is stated in some rows and not others, as once, few, many or a class when expanded.

abundance: few
v_gene: TRBV18
j_gene: TRBJ2-2
d_gene: .
CDR3aa: CASSPGDGELFF
CDR3nt: TGTGCCAGCTCACCAGGGGACGGGGAGCTGTTTTTT

abundance: .
v_gene: TRBV7-2
j_gene: TRBJ2-1
d_gene: TRBD2
CDR3aa: CASSPGLAGGNEQFF
CDR3nt: TGTGCCAGCAGCCCAGGACTAGCGGGGGGGAATGAGCAGTTCTTC

abundance: many
v_gene: TRBV2
j_gene: TRBJ2-3
d_gene: .
CDR3aa: CASSADRQRDTQYF
CDR3nt: TGTGCCAGCAGTGCTGACAGGCAAAGAGATACGCAGTATTTT

abundance: .
v_gene: TRBV10-2
j_gene: TRBJ1-1
d_gene: TRBD1
CDR3aa: CASSGRLGTGVTEAFF
CDR3nt: TGCGCCAGCAGTGGCCGGCTAGGAACAGGGGTGACTGAAGCTTTCTTT

abundance: .
v_gene: TRBV18
j_gene: TRBJ2-3
d_gene: .
CDR3aa: CASSPSGGAVTDTQYF
CDR3nt: TGTGCCAGCTCACCATCTGGGGGCGCGGTAACAGATACGCAGTATTTT

abundance: .
v_gene: TRBV5-1
j_gene: TRBJ2-5
d_gene: .
CDR3aa: CASSLVLGETQYF
CDR3nt: TGCGCCAGCAGCTTGGTATTAGGGGAGACCCAGTACTTC

abundance: .
v_gene: TRBV2
j_gene: TRBJ2-5
d_gene: TRBD2
CDR3aa: CASGNAGEETQYF
CDR3nt: TGTGCCAGCGGGAATGCGGGGGAAGAGACCCAGTACTTC

abundance: .
v_gene: TRBV9
j_gene: TRBJ2-2
d_gene: .
CDR3aa: CASSPRGGGTAELFF
CDR3nt: TGTGCCAGCTCACCTCGGGGGGGCGGGACAGCGGAGCTGTTTTTT

abundance: .
v_gene: TRBV11-2
j_gene: TRBJ1-3
d_gene: .
CDR3aa: CASSFGIPAPGNTIYF
CDR3nt: TGTGCCAGCAGCTTCGGGATTCCAGCTCCTGGAAACACCATATATTTT

abundance: few
v_gene: TRBV7-2
j_gene: TRBJ2-1
d_gene: .
CDR3aa: CASSFSYNEQFF
CDR3nt: TGTGCCAGCAGCTTTTCCTACAATGAGCAGTTCTTC

abundance: .
v_gene: TRBV2
j_gene: TRBJ2-3
d_gene: .
CDR3aa: CATTLELDTDTQYF
CDR3nt: TGTGCCACCACTTTAGAGTTAGACACAGATACGCAGTATTTT

abundance: .
v_gene: TRBV28
j_gene: TRBJ2-3
d_gene: .
CDR3aa: CASSSQGPDTQYF
CDR3nt: TGTGCCAGCAGTTCTCAGGGGCCAGATACGCAGTATTTT

abundance: .
v_gene: TRBV15
j_gene: TRBJ2-3
d_gene: .
CDR3aa: CATSRRPPGVGDTQYF
CDR3nt: TGTGCCACCAGTCGGAGACCCCCGGGAGTTGGAGATACGCAGTATTTT

abundance: .
v_gene: TRBV7-3
j_gene: TRBJ2-1
d_gene: .
CDR3aa: CASSLEGRGRHEQFF
CDR3nt: TGTGCCAGCAGCTTAGAGGGACGAGGTAGGCATGAGCAGTTCTTC

abundance: .
v_gene: TRBV25-1
j_gene: TRBJ2-1
d_gene: TRBD2
CDR3aa: CASSEASGRTYNEQFF
CDR3nt: TGTGCCAGCAGTGAGGCTAGCGGGAGGACTTACAATGAGCAGTTCTTC

abundance: .
v_gene: TRBV28
j_gene: TRBJ2-5
d_gene: .
CDR3aa: CASSSTWEQETQYF
CDR3nt: TGTGCCAGCAGCTCGACTTGGGAACAAGAGACCCAGTACTTC

abundance: .
v_gene: TRBV18
j_gene: TRBJ2-6
d_gene: .
CDR3aa: CASSLQGILTF
CDR3nt: TGTGCCAGCTCACTTCAGGGGATCCTGACTTTC

abundance: .
v_gene: TRBV5-1
j_gene: TRBJ2-7
d_gene: TRBD1
CDR3aa: CASSWGQGGTYEQYF
CDR3nt: TGCGCCAGCAGCTGGGGACAGGGAGGCACCTACGAGCAGTACTTC

abundance: .
v_gene: TRBV5-1
j_gene: TRBJ2-7
d_gene: TRBD1
CDR3aa: CASSLDRGPYEQYF
CDR3nt: TGCGCCAGCAGTCTCGACAGGGGGCCATACGAGCAGTACTTC

abundance: once
v_gene: TRBV7-2
j_gene: TRBJ2-3
d_gene: .
CDR3aa: CASSLEGGLATQYF
CDR3nt: TGTGCCAGCAGCTTAGAGGGGGGGCTCGCTACGCAGTATTTT

abundance: .
v_gene: TRBV10-3
j_gene: TRBJ1-1
d_gene: .
CDR3aa: CAIQGSGTEAFF
CDR3nt: TGTGCCATACAGGGTTCGGGCACTGAAGCTTTCTTT

abundance: .
v_gene: TRBV15
j_gene: TRBJ1-3
d_gene: .
CDR3aa: CATSRDKGTSGNTIYF
CDR3nt: TGTGCCACCAGCAGAGATAAGGGGACCTCTGGAAACACCATATATTTT

abundance: once
v_gene: TRBV15
j_gene: TRBJ1-2
d_gene: .
CDR3aa: CATSRDLGGDYGYTF
CDR3nt: TGTGCCACCAGCAGAGATTTAGGAGGCGACTATGGCTACACCTTC

abundance: .
v_gene: TRBV6-4
j_gene: TRBJ2-1
d_gene: TRBD2
CDR3aa: CASSGTSGGRNEQFF
CDR3nt: TGTGCCAGCAGCGGGACTAGCGGGGGGCGAAATGAGCAGTTCTTC

abundance: .
v_gene: TRBV19
j_gene: TRBJ2-5
d_gene: TRBD1
CDR3aa: CASSLDRAEETQYF
CDR3nt: TGTGCCAGTAGCCTGGACAGGGCTGAAGAGACCCAGTACTTC

abundance: once
v_gene: TRBV2
j_gene: TRBJ2-7
d_gene: .
CDR3aa: CASAGQISYEQYF
CDR3nt: TGTGCCAGCGCTGGACAGATCTCCTACGAGCAGTACTTC

abundance: .
v_gene: TRBV7-3
j_gene: TRBJ2-7
d_gene: TRBD2
CDR3aa: CASSPQPLAAPYEQYF
CDR3nt: TGTGCCAGCAGTCCACAGCCACTAGCGGCCCCCTACGAGCAGTACTTC

abundance: .
v_gene: TRBV10-2
j_gene: TRBJ2-6
d_gene: TRBD2
CDR3aa: CASSESGTSVPGANVLTF
CDR3nt: TGCGCCAGCAGTGAGTCGGGGACTAGCGTTCCTGGGGCCAACGTCCTGACTTTC

abundance: .
v_gene: TRBV28
j_gene: TRBJ2-7
d_gene: .
CDR3aa: CASSVGGVEQYF
CDR3nt: TGTGCCAGCAGCGTAGGAGGGGTCGAGCAGTACTTC

abundance: .
v_gene: TRBV5-4
j_gene: TRBJ2-2
d_gene: TRBD2
CDR3aa: CASSSGGDTGELFF
CDR3nt: TGTGCCAGCAGCTCTGGGGGGGACACCGGGGAGCTGTTTTTT

abundance: .
v_gene: TRBV5-4
j_gene: TRBJ1-4
d_gene: TRBD1
CDR3aa: CAMKGPTQGGYEKLFF
CDR3nt: TGTGCCATGAAAGGCCCGACACAGGGGGGATATGAAAAACTGTTTTTT

abundance: .
v_gene: TRBV4-2
j_gene: TRBJ1-2
d_gene: .
CDR3aa: CASSQGGGRDYGYTF
CDR3nt: TGTGCCAGCAGCCAAGGAGGGGGACGCGACTATGGCTACACCTTC

abundance: .
v_gene: TRBV11-2
j_gene: TRBJ2-3
d_gene: TRBD2
CDR3aa: CASSLGLAGVDTQYF
CDR3nt: TGTGCCAGCAGCTTAGGGCTAGCGGGAGTAGATACGCAGTATTTT

abundance: .
v_gene: TRBV6-1
j_gene: TRBJ1-1
d_gene: .
CDR3aa: CASSEDGGVNTEAFF
CDR3nt: TGTGCCAGCAGTGAAGACGGGGGGGTGAACACTGAAGCTTTCTTT

abundance: few
v_gene: TRBV10-2
j_gene: TRBJ2-3
d_gene: .
CDR3aa: CASSESHGTDTQYF
CDR3nt: TGCGCCAGCAGTGAGAGTCATGGCACAGATACGCAGTATTTT

abundance: .
v_gene: TRBV5-1
j_gene: TRBJ1-1
d_gene: TRBD1
CDR3aa: CASGTGVGNTEAFF
CDR3nt: TGCGCCAGCGGAACAGGGGTCGGGAACACTGAAGCTTTCTTT

abundance: .
v_gene: TRBV19
j_gene: TRBJ1-2
d_gene: .
CDR3aa: CASRSKDYGYTF
CDR3nt: TGTGCCAGTAGATCCAAGGACTATGGCTACACCTTC

abundance: .
v_gene: TRBV2
j_gene: TRBJ2-7
d_gene: .
CDR3aa: CASSEALGGYEQYF
CDR3nt: TGTGCCAGCAGTGAAGCGCTTGGGGGATACGAGCAGTACTTC

abundance: .
v_gene: TRBV4-2
j_gene: TRBJ1-1
d_gene: .
CDR3aa: CASSQDGSHMNTEAFF
CDR3nt: TGTGCCAGCAGCCAAGATGGCAGCCACATGAACACTGAAGCTTTCTTT

abundance: .
v_gene: TRBV15
j_gene: TRBJ2-5
d_gene: .
CDR3aa: CATSPRGGRQETQYF
CDR3nt: TGTGCCACCAGTCCCCGTGGTGGGAGACAAGAGACCCAGTACTTC

abundance: .
v_gene: TRBV2
j_gene: TRBJ1-6
d_gene: .
CDR3aa: CASSEEVSPLHF
CDR3nt: TGTGCCAGCAGTGAAGAGGTCTCACCCCTCCACTTT

abundance: .
v_gene: TRBV5-1
j_gene: TRBJ2-2
d_gene: TRBD1
CDR3aa: CASSESGTANTGELFF
CDR3nt: TGCGCCAGCAGCGAATCCGGGACAGCGAACACCGGGGAGCTGTTTTTT

abundance: few
v_gene: TRBV19
j_gene: TRBJ1-5
d_gene: .
CDR3aa: CASMIGRGNQPQHF
CDR3nt: TGTGCCAGTATGATCGGTAGGGGCAATCAGCCCCAGCATTTT

abundance: .
v_gene: TRBV5-4
j_gene: TRBJ1-1
d_gene: .
CDR3aa: CASSLGGLNTEAFF
CDR3nt: TGTGCCAGCAGCTTGGGGGGGTTGAACACTGAAGCTTTCTTT

abundance: .
v_gene: TRBV10-2
j_gene: TRBJ2-1
d_gene: TRBD2
CDR3aa: CASRGLPTSAYNEQFF
CDR3nt: TGCGCCAGCAGGGGGTTACCGACTAGCGCCTACAATGAGCAGTTCTTC

abundance: once
v_gene: TRBV7-6
j_gene: TRBJ2-5
d_gene: TRBD1
CDR3aa: CASSLGGTGETQYF
CDR3nt: TGTGCCAGCAGCTTAGGGGGGACAGGGGAGACCCAGTACTTC

abundance: .
v_gene: TRBV15
j_gene: TRBJ1-5
d_gene: .
CDR3aa: CATSRDTGLGQPQHF
CDR3nt: TGTGCCACCAGCAGAGATACAGGGTTAGGTCAGCCCCAGCATTTT

abundance: .
v_gene: TRBV28
j_gene: TRBJ1-1
d_gene: .
CDR3aa: CASTPWSMNTEAFF
CDR3nt: TGTGCCAGCACCCCTTGGAGCATGAACACTGAAGCTTTCTTT

abundance: .
v_gene: TRBV5-1
j_gene: TRBJ1-3
d_gene: .
CDR3aa: CASSPGDSGNTIYF
CDR3nt: TGCGCCAGCAGCCCGGGGGACTCTGGAAACACCATATATTTT

abundance: .
v_gene: TRBV14
j_gene: TRBJ2-2
d_gene: .
CDR3aa: CASRWGQSGELFF
CDR3nt: TGTGCCAGCCGTTGGGGGCAGTCCGGGGAGCTGTTTTTT

abundance: .
v_gene: TRBV6-5
j_gene: TRBJ1-2
d_gene: TRBD1
CDR3aa: CASSYSTSGGGYTF
CDR3nt: TGTGCCAGCAGTTACTCGACCTCAGGGGGAGGCTACACCTTC

abundance: .
v_gene: TRBV6-1
j_gene: TRBJ1-2
d_gene: TRBD1
CDR3aa: CASRGAGGNYGYTF
CDR3nt: TGTGCCAGCAGAGGGGCAGGGGGTAACTATGGCTACACCTTC

abundance: .
v_gene: TRBV4-1
j_gene: TRBJ1-1
d_gene: TRBD1
CDR3aa: CASSRGWGEDRGGFARAFF
CDR3nt: TGCGCCAGCAGCCGCGGTTGGGGGGAGGACAGGGGCGGATTCGCTCGGGCTTTCTTT

abundance: .
v_gene: TRBV4-1
j_gene: TRBJ1-2
d_gene: TRBD1
CDR3aa: CASRSQGAGGYTF
CDR3nt: TGCGCCAGCAGGTCTCAGGGGGCGGGTGGCTACACCTTC

abundance: .
v_gene: TRBV28
j_gene: TRBJ2-7
d_gene: .
CDR3aa: CASSLWSGTFNYEQYF
CDR3nt: TGTGCCAGCAGTTTATGGTCCGGGACCTTCAACTACGAGCAGTACTTC